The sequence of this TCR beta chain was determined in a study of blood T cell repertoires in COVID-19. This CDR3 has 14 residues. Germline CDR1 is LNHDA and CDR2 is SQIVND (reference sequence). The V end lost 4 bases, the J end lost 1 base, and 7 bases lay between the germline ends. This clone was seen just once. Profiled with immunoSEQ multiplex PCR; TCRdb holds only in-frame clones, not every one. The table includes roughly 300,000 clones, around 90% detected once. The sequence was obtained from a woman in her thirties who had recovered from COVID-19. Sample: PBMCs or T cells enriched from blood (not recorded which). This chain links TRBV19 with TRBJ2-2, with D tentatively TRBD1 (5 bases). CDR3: CASSTDRNTGELFF. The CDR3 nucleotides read TGTGCCAGTAGTACCGACAGGAACACCGGGGAGCTGTTTTTT.